These T cell receptor beta chains were read from a single sample in a study of CD8 T cells in ankylosing spondylitis. Each CDR3 protein gets one entry after TCRdb re-called the 5' RACE reads with MiXCR. The data contain roughly 300,000 distinct CDR3 sequences, less than 9.5% of them singletons. The sequenced sample consisted of blood, either unsorted or a sorted T cell fraction (not recorded which). These receptors all come from a male donor with ankylosing spondylitis. CDR3s include the opening cysteine and the closing phenylalanine or tryptophan. D genes are given only for firm matches. Expanded clones are given a class, and other clones once, few, many or no size at all.

cdr3_aa	cdr3_nt	cdr3_length	v_call	clone_size	j_call	d_call
CASSMTVNTEAFF	TGTGCCAGTAGTATGACAGTGAACACTGAAGCTTTCTTT	13	TRBV19	few	TRBJ1-1	-
CAISEKPLNDQPQHF	TGTGCCATCAGTGAGAAGCCCCTAAATGATCAGCCCCAGCATTTT	15	TRBV10-3	many	TRBJ1-5	-
CSAPGTSAINEQFF	TGCAGTGCCCCCGGGACTAGCGCAATCAATGAGCAGTTCTTC	14	TRBV20-1	many	TRBJ2-1	TRBD2
CSASKGARHKSSYNEQFF	TGCAGCGCTTCCAAGGGGGCCCGACACAAGAGCTCCTACAATGAGCAGTTCTTC	18	TRBV29-1	many	TRBJ2-1	TRBD1
CSASSARNLLAGGYEQYF	TGCAGTGCTAGCTCTGCCAGGAACCTACTAGCGGGAGGCTACGAGCAGTACTTC	18	TRBV20-1	many	TRBJ2-7	TRBD2
CASSIAGKNIQYF	TGTGCCAGCTCAATCGCGGGGAAAAACATTCAGTACTTC	13	TRBV18	few	TRBJ2-4	-
CASRNSYAGNWRYEQYF	TGTGCCAGCAGAAACTCTTACGCGGGAAATTGGCGGTACGAGCAGTACTTC	17	TRBV28	many	TRBJ2-7	-
CASSPSGTDTQYF	TGTGCCAGCTCACCAAGCGGTACAGATACGCAGTATTTT	13	TRBV18	-	TRBJ2-3	-
CASSVGRAPYEQYF	TGTGCCAGCAGCGTGGGGCGGGCCCCCTACGAGCAGTACTTC	14	TRBV7-9	-	TRBJ2-7	-
CASSLVSSGRFEQYF	TGTGCCAGCAGCTTAGTCTCCAGCGGGAGGTTCGAGCAGTACTTC	15	TRBV7-8	once	TRBJ2-7	TRBD2
CASSETQDANSPLHF	TGTGCCAGCAGCGAGACCCAAGATGCGAATTCACCCCTCCACTTT	15	TRBV3-1	-	TRBJ1-6	-
CASSSRRLREGIRTEAFF	TGTGCCAGCAGCTCTCGTCGTCTGCGGGAGGGGATTCGCACTGAAGCTTTCTTT	18	TRBV11-1	-	TRBJ1-1	-
CASSRGQGSYNEQFF	TGTGCCAGCAGCCGGGGACAGGGAAGCTACAATGAGCAGTTCTTC	15	TRBV7-9	many	TRBJ2-1	TRBD1
CASSMELDTEAFF	TGTGCCAGTAGTATGGAGTTGGACACTGAAGCTTTCTTT	13	TRBV19	-	TRBJ1-1	-
CASSPQPRGSEQYF	TGTGCCAGCTCACCACAGCCCAGGGGAAGCGAGCAGTACTTC	14	TRBV18	-	TRBJ2-7	-
CASSQVPDPEQFF	TGCGCCAGCAGCCAAGTTCCCGATCCGGAGCAGTTCTTC	13	TRBV4-1	few	TRBJ2-1	-
CASSERGGSKLAYEQYF	TGTGCCAGCAGCGAAAGGGGCGGGAGTAAACTTGCCTACGAGCAGTACTTC	17	TRBV7-8	few	TRBJ2-7	TRBD2
CAIRHELTGALYGYTF	TGTGCCATCAGACACGAGTTGACAGGGGCTCTCTATGGCTACACCTTC	16	TRBV10-3	-	TRBJ1-2	TRBD1
CASQQGIEQFF	TGTGCCAGCCAGCAGGGGATTGAGCAGTTCTTC	11	TRBV2	-	TRBJ2-1	-
CASTGTSGNTIYF	TGTGCCAGCACCGGGACCTCTGGAAACACCATATATTTT	13	TRBV12-3/TRBV12-4	few	TRBJ1-3	-
CSVLTTYEQYF	TGCAGCGTACTGACTACCTACGAGCAGTACTTC	11	TRBV29-1	few	TRBJ2-7	-
CASSQDAVSGNTIYF	TGTGCCAGCAGCCAGGACGCCGTCTCTGGAAACACCATATATTTT	15	TRBV3-1	-	TRBJ1-3	-
CASSQGRLAGVETQYF	TGCGCCAGCAGCCAAGGAAGACTAGCGGGAGTGGAGACCCAGTACTTC	16	TRBV4-1	few	TRBJ2-5	TRBD2
CSVHQGIETQYF	TGCAGCGTCCACCAGGGAATTGAGACCCAGTACTTC	12	TRBV29-1	many	TRBJ2-5	-
CAISEHVGDTDTQYF	TGTGCCATCAGCGAACACGTTGGGGACACAGATACGCAGTATTTT	15	TRBV10-3	few	TRBJ2-3	-
CAISSPPGRSSYEQYF	TGTGCCATCAGTAGCCCCCCGGGGAGAAGTTCCTACGAGCAGTACTTC	16	TRBV10-3	few	TRBJ2-7	-
CSATGGRFNEQFF	TGCAGTGCTACAGGGGGGCGGTTCAATGAGCAGTTCTTC	13	TRBV20-1	many	TRBJ2-1	-
CSASPGAWQETQYF	TGCAGTGCGTCCCCGGGGGCCTGGCAAGAGACCCAGTACTTC	14	TRBV20-1	many	TRBJ2-5	-
CASSLPLTGGAGTDTQYF	TGTGCCAGCAGCTTACCCCTGACAGGGGGCGCGGGCACAGATACGCAGTATTTT	18	TRBV11-2	-	TRBJ2-3	TRBD1
CASTEIGTGSSTKAFF	TGTGCCAGCACTGAAATAGGGACAGGGAGTTCAACAAAAGCTTTCTTT	16	TRBV2	-	TRBJ1-1	TRBD1
CASSLIGQDEQYF	TGTGCCAGCAGCTTAATCGGGCAGGACGAGCAGTACTTC	13	TRBV7-9	-	TRBJ2-7	-
CSARDLAGGWEETQYF	TGCAGTGCTAGAGATCTAGCGGGAGGTTGGGAAGAGACCCAGTACTTC	16	TRBV20-1	-	TRBJ2-5	TRBD2
CASLEILYPPKETQYF	TGTGCCAGCCTAGAGATATTGTACCCCCCCAAAGAGACCCAGTACTTC	16	TRBV6-1	many	TRBJ2-5	-
CASSSIAGGAYNEQFF	TGTGCCAGCAGTTCTATAGCGGGAGGAGCCTACAATGAGCAGTTCTTC	16	TRBV27	few	TRBJ2-1	TRBD2
CSVEVARTEQFF	TGCAGCGTTGAAGTTGCCAGAACTGAGCAGTTCTTC	12	TRBV29-1	-	TRBJ2-1	-
CASSFSGTAYGYTF	TGCGCCAGCAGCTTCTCCGGGACAGCCTATGGCTACACCTTC	14	TRBV5-1	many	TRBJ1-2	TRBD1
CASSVGGRQETQYF	TGTGCCAGCAGCGTAGGCGGGAGGCAAGAGACCCAGTACTTC	14	TRBV9	few	TRBJ2-5	TRBD2
CASSSSTPTSGSSYEQYF	TGTGCCAGCAGTTCCTCCACCCCGACTAGCGGGAGCTCCTACGAGCAGTACTTC	18	TRBV27	many	TRBJ2-7	TRBD2
CSAQLGQALDQETQYF	TGCAGTGCACAACTCGGACAGGCCTTAGACCAAGAGACCCAGTACTTC	16	TRBV20-1	few	TRBJ2-5	TRBD1